The rows below give T cell receptor beta chains drawn from one sample of a study of blood T cell repertoires in COVID-19. Generated by immunoSEQ multiplex PCR, the TCRdb table keeps only in-frame clones and is missing some. The sample has more than 250,000 clones, roughly 83% seen once. Sequences were obtained from peripheral blood. These receptors were taken from a man aged 60 to 75 who had recovered from COVID-19. The CDR3 runs from the conserved cysteine through the conserved F or W. D genes are given only for firm matches. Clone size is given for some rows only: seen once, a few or many times, or a class if the clone is expanded.

cdr3_nt cdr3_aa v_call clone_size j_call d_call
TGTGCCACCCACCCGGACAGGTTCTCCTACGAGCAGTACTTC CATHPDRFSYEQYF TRBV28 - TRBJ2-7 TRBD1
TGTGCCAGCAGCTACCGGGGGGTAGCGGGGGGAATAAACATTCAGTACTTC CASSYRGVAGGINIQYF TRBV5-6 - TRBJ2-4 TRBD2
TGTGCCAGCAGTTCCTTCAATACAGGGTCCACCGGGGAGCTGTTTTTT CASSSFNTGSTGELFF TRBV6-2/TRBV6-3 - TRBJ2-2 -
TGCGCCAGCAGCCAAGATCCAGACAACGTCCGCTTC CASSQDPDNVRF TRBV4-1 - TRBJ1-2 -
TGCGCCAGCAGTGAGGCCAGGGTCGTCACAGATACGCAGTATTTT CASSEARVVTDTQYF TRBV10-1 - TRBJ2-3 -
TGTGCCAGCAGTCCACTGACAGGGGCCGATCAGCCCCAGCATTTT CASSPLTGADQPQHF TRBV27 - TRBJ1-5 TRBD1
TGTGCCAGCAGGGGGGACAGGGGGCCCTACGAGCAGTACTTC CASRGDRGPYEQYF TRBV25-1 few TRBJ2-7 TRBD1
TGTGCCAGCAGCGGCGGGTGGCTAGCGGGAAGGAGCACAGATACGCAGTATTTT CASSGGWLAGRSTDTQYF TRBV9 - TRBJ2-3 TRBD2
TGTGCCAGCAGCTATACAGGGACGGGCAATCAGCCCCAGCATTTT CASSYTGTGNQPQHF TRBV5-6 once TRBJ1-5 -
TGTGCTAGCAGCTCAGGGGCGAATTACAATGAGCAGTTCTTC CASSSGANYNEQFF TRBV7-7 - TRBJ2-1 -
TGCGCCAGCAGCTGGAGCGGGACTAGCGGGAGGGCCTACAATGAGCAGTTCTTC CASSWSGTSGRAYNEQFF TRBV5-1 - TRBJ2-1 TRBD2